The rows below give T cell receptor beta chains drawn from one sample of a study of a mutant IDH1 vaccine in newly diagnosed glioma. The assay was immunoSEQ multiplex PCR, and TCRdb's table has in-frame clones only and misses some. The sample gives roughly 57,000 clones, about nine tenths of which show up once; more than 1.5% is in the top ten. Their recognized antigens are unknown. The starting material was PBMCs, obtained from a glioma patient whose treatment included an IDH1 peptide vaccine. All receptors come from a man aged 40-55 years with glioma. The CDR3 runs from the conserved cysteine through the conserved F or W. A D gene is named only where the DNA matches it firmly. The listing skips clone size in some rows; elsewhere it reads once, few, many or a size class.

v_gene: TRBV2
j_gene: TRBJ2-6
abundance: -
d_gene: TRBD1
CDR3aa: CASSRDRASGANVLTF
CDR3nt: TGTGCCAGCAGCCGGGACAGGGCCTCTGGGGCCAACGTCCTGACTTTC

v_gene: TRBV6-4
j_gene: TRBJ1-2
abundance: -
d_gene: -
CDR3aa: CASSDFYGYTF
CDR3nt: TGTGCCAGCAGTGACTTCTATGGCTACACCTTC

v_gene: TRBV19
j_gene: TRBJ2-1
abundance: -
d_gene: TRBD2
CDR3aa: CASSIGIVREGFISSYNEQFF
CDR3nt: TGTGCCAGTAGTATAGGGATTGTGCGGGAGGGATTTATTAGCTCCTACAATGAGCAGTTCTTC

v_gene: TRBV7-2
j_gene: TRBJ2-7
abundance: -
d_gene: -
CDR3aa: CASSLRGLYEQYF
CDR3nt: TGTGCCAGCAGCTTACGCGGTCTCTACGAGCAGTACTTC

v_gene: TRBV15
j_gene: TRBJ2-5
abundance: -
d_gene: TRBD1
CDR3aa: CATSPSDRGVQETQYF
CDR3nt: TGTGCCACCAGCCCTTCCGACAGGGGAGTTCAAGAGACCCAGTACTTC

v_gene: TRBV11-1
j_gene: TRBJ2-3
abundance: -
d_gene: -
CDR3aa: CASSYGGETTDTQYF
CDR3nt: TGTGCCAGCAGCTATGGAGGAGAAACTACAGATACGCAGTATTTT

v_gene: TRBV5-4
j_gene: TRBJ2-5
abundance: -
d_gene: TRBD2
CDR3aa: CASSGRGGLGETQYF
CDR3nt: TGTGCCAGCAGCGGACGGGGGGGCCTCGGAGAGACCCAGTACTTC

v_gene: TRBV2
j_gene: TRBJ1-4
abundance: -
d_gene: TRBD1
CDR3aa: CASRSGQDPFGEKLFF
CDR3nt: TGTGCCAGCAGGTCGGGACAGGACCCATTTGGGGAAAAACTGTTTTTT

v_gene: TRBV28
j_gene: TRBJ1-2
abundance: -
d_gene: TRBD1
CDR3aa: CASLGQGAIYGYTF
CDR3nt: TGTGCCAGCTTAGGACAGGGGGCGATCTATGGCTACACCTTC

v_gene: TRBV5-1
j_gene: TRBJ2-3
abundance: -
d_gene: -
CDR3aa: CASSLSYRVSTDTQYF
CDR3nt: TGCGCCAGCAGCTTGTCTTACAGGGTGAGCACAGATACGCAGTATTTT

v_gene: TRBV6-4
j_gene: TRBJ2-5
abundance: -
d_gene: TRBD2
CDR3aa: CASSDSTSGGAETQYF
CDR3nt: TGTGCCAGCAGTGACTCGACTAGCGGGGGGGCAGAGACCCAGTACTTC

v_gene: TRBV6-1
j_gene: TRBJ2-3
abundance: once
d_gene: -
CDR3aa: CAIPSGPASTDTQYF
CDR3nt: TGTGCCATCCCCAGCGGACCAGCTAGCACAGATACGCAGTATTTT

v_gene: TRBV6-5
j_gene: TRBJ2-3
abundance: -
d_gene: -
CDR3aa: CASSYGQGLGDTQYF
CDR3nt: TGTGCCAGCAGTTACGGGCAGGGGTTGGGAGATACGCAGTATTTT

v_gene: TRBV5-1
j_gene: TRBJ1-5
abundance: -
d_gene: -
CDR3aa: CASLLRGVDQPQHF
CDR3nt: TGCGCCAGCCTACTGCGGGGGGTCGACCAGCCCCAGCATTTT

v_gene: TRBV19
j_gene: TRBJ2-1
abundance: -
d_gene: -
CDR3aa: CASERDEGVNEQFF
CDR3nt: TGTGCCAGCGAGCGGGACGAGGGGGTCAATGAGCAGTTCTTC

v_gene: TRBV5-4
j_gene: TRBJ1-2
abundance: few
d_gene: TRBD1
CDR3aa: CASSLGRDRNYGYTF
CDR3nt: TGTGCCAGCAGCTTAGGTCGGGACAGGAACTATGGCTACACCTTC

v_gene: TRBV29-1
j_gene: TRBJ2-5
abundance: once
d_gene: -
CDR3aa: CSVALDETQYF
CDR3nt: TGCAGCGTTGCCCTTGACGAGACCCAGTACTTC

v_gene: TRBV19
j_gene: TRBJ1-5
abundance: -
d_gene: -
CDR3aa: CASSARTVQPQHF
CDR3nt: TGTGCCAGTAGCGCCCGGACCGTCCAGCCCCAGCATTTT

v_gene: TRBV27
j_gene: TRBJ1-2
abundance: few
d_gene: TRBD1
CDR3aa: CASKHRTGVNNYGYTF
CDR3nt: TGTGCCAGCAAGCACCGGACAGGGGTTAACAACTATGGCTACACCTTC

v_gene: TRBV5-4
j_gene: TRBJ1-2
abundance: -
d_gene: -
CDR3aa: CASSLEGFGYGYTF
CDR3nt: TGTGCCAGCAGCTTGGAAGGGTTTGGCTATGGCTACACCTTC

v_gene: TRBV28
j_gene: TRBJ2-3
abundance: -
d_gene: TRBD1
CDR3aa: CASSKTQGAGTDTQYF
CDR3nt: TGTGCCAGCAGTAAAACCCAGGGGGCAGGCACAGATACGCAGTATTTT

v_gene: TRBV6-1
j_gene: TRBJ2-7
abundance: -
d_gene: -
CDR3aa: CAIEGIYEQYF
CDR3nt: TGTGCCATCGAGGGCATCTACGAGCAGTACTTC

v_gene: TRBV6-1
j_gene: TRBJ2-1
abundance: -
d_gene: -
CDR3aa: CASSALSAPSSYNEQFF
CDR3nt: TGTGCCAGCAGTGCTTTGAGCGCGCCCAGCTCCTACAATGAGCAGTTCTTC

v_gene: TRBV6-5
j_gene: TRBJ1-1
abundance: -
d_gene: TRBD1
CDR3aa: CASMEGARTEAFF
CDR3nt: TGTGCCAGCATGGAGGGGGCGAGGACTGAAGCTTTCTTT

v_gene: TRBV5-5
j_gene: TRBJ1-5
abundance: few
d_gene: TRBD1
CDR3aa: CASSLDRGGNQPQHF
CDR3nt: TGTGCCAGCAGCTTGGACAGGGGGGGCAATCAGCCCCAGCATTTT

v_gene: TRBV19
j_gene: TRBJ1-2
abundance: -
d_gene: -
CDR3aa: CASRPPGPNYGYTF
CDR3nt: TGTGCCAGTAGACCCCCAGGTCCAAACTATGGCTACACCTTC

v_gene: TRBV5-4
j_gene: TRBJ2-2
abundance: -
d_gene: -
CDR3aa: CASSLDPGNTGELFF
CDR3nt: TGTGCCAGCAGCTTGGACCCAGGGAACACCGGGGAGCTGTTTTTT

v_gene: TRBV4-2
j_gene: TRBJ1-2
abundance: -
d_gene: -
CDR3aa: CASSQVGGHYGYTF
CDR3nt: TGTGCCAGCAGCCAAGTCGGGGGCCACTATGGCTACACCTTC

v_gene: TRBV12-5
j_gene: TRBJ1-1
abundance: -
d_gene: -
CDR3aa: CASGPSQGTEAFF
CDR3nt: TGTGCTAGTGGCCCGTCGCAGGGGACTGAAGCTTTCTTT

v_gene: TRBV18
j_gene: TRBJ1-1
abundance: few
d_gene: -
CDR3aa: CASSRSTGDTEAFF
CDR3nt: TGTGCCAGCTCACGCTCAACGGGGGACACTGAAGCTTTCTTT

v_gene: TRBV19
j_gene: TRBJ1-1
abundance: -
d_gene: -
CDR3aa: CASSTGTNTEAFF
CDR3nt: TGTGCCAGTAGTACGGGGACGAACACTGAAGCTTTCTTT

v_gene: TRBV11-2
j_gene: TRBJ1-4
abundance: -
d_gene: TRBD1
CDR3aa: CASSEWTGWEKLFF
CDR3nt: TGTGCCAGCAGCGAATGGACAGGGTGGGAAAAACTGTTTTTT

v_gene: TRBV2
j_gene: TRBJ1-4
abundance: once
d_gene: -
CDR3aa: CASTFQAPRFNEKLFF
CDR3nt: TGTGCCAGCACCTTTCAGGCCCCCAGATTTAATGAAAAACTGTTTTTT

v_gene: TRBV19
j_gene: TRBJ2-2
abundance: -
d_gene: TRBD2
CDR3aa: CASSLRTSGDDTGELFF
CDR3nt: TGTGCCAGTAGTCTCCGGACTAGCGGGGATGACACCGGGGAGCTGTTTTTT

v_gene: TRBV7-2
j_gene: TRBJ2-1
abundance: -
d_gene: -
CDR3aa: CASSLAAYNEQFF
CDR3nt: TGTGCCAGCAGCTTAGCGGCGTACAATGAGCAGTTCTTC

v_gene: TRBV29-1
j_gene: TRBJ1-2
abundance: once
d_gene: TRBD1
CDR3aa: CSGQRGPGEGYTF
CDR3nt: TGCAGCGGCCAAAGGGGGCCCGGTGAAGGCTACACCTTC

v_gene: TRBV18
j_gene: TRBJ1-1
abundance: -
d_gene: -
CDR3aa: CASSLQKNTEAFF
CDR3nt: TGTGCCAGCTCACTGCAGAAGAACACTGAAGCTTTCTTT

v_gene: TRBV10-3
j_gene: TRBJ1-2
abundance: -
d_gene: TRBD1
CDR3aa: CAISAPQGVGNYGYTF
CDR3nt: TGTGCCATCAGTGCTCCCCAGGGGGTGGGCAACTATGGCTACACCTTC

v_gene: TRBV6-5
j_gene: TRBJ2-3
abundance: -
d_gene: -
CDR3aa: CASSYRTASGDTQYF
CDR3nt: TGTGCCAGCAGTTACCGGACAGCATCGGGAGATACGCAGTATTTT

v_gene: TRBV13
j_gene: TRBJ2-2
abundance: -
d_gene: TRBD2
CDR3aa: CASSTGDYANTGELFF
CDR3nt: TGTGCCAGCAGCACCGGGGACTACGCGAACACCGGGGAGCTGTTTTTT

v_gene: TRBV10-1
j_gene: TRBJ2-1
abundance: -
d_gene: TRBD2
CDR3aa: CASRVAGRYNEQFF
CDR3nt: TGCGCCAGCAGGGTAGCGGGGCGATACAATGAGCAGTTCTTC

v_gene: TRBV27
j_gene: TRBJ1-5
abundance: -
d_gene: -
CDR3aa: CASSPTSGVGQPQHF
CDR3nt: TGTGCCAGCAGTCCGACCTCAGGGGTAGGTCAGCCCCAGCATTTT

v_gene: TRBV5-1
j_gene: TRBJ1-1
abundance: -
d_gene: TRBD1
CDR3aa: CASSWDSLNTEAFF
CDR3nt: TGCGCCAGCAGCTGGGACAGTCTGAACACTGAAGCTTTCTTT

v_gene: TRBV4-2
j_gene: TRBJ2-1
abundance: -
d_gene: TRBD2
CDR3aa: CASSQDAGGYNEQFF
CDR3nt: TGTGCCAGCAGCCAAGATGCGGGAGGCTACAATGAGCAGTTCTTC

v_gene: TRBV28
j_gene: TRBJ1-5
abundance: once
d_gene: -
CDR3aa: CASRGGGIQPQHF
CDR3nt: TGTGCCAGCAGGGGGGGAGGGATTCAGCCCCAGCATTTT

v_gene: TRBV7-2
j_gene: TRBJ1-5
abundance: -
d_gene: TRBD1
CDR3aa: CASRGTGENQPQHF
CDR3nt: TGTGCCAGCAGAGGTACAGGGGAGAATCAGCCCCAGCATTTT

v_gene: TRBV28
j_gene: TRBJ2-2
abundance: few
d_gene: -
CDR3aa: CASSLRSRGTGELFF
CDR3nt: TGTGCCAGCAGTTTGAGGAGTCGAGGCACCGGGGAGCTGTTTTTT

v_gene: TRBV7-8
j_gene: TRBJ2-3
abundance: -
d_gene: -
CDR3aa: CASSSGQPTDTQYF
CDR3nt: TGTGCCAGCAGCTCCGGACAGCCCACAGATACGCAGTATTTT

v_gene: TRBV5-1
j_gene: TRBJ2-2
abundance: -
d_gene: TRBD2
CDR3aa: CASSPSSGGNTGELFF
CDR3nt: TGCGCCAGCAGCCCCTCGAGCGGGGGGAACACCGGGGAGCTGTTTTTT

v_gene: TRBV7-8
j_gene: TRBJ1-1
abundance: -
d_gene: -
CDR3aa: CASSPLSEAFF
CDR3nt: TGTGCCAGCAGCCCGCTATCTGAAGCTTTCTTT

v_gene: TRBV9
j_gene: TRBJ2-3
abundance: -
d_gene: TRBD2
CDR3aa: CASSALSGKAQYF
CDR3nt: TGTGCCAGCAGCGCCCTTAGCGGGAAGGCGCAGTATTTT

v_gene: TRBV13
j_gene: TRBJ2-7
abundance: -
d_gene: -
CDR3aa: CASSLPEGEQYF
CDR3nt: TGTGCCAGCAGCTTACCAGAGGGGGAGCAGTACTTC

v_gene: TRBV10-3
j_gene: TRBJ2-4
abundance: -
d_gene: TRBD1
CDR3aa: CAIRPGTGGLAKNIQYF
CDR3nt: TGTGCCATCAGACCCGGGACAGGGGGTTTAGCCAAAAACATTCAGTACTTC